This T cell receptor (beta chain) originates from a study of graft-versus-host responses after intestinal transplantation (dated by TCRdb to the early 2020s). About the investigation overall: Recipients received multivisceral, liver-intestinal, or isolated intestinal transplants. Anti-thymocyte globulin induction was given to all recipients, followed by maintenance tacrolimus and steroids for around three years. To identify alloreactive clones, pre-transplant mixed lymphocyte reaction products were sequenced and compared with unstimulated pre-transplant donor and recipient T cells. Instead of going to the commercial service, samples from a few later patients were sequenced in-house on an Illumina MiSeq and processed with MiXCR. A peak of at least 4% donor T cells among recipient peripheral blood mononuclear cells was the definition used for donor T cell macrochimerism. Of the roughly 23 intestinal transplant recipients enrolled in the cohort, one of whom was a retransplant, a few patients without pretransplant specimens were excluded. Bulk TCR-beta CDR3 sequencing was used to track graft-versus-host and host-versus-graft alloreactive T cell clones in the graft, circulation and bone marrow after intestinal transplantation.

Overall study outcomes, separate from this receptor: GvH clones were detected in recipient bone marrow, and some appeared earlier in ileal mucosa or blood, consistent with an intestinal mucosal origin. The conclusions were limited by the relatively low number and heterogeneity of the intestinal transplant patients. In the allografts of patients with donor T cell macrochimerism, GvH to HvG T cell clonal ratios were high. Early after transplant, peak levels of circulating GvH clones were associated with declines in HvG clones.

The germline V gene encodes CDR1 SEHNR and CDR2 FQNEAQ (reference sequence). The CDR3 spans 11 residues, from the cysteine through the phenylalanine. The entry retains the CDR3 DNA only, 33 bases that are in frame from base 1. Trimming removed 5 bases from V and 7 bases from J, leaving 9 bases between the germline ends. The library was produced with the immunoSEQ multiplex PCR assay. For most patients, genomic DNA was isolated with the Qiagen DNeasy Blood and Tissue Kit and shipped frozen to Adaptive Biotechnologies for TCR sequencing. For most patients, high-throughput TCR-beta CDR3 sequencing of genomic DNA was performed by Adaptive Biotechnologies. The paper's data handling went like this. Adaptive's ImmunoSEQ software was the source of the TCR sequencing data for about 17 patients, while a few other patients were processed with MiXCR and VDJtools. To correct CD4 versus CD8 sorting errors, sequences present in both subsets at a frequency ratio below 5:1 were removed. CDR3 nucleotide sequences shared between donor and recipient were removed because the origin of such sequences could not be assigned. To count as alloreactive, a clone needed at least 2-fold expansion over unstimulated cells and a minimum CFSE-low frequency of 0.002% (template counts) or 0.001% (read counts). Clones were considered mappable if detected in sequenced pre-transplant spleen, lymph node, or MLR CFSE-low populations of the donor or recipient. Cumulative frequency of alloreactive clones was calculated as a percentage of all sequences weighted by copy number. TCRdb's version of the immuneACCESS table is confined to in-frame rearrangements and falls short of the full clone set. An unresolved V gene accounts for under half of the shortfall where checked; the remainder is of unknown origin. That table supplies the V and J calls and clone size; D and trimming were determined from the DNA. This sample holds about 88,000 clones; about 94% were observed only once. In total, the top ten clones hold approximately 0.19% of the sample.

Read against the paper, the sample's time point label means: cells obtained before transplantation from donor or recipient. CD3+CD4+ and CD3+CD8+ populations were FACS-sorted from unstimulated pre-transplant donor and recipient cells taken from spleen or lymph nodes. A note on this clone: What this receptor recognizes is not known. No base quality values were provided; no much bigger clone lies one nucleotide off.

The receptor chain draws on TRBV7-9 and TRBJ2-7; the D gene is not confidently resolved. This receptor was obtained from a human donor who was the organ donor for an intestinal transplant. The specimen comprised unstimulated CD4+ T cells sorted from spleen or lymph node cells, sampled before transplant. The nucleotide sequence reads TGTGCCAGCAGCGCAGGCCCTGAGCAGTACTTC. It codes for CASSAGPEQYF.